One sample yielded the 19 T cell receptor beta chains listed below, sequenced in a study of CD8+ T cells in alopecia areata. Sequencing used cDNA as its template, made by extracting RNA and reverse transcribing it. The data were produced by immunoSEQ multiplex PCR, yet TCRdb's version contains in-frame clones alone and is incomplete. The sample lists 150,000 to 200,000 clones, about three fifths occurring once. Treatment defined: oral pan-JAK inhibitor, 5-10 mg twice daily. Sequencing was performed on CD4+ T cells sorted from blood, taken at week 24, from a patient treated with tofacitinib. These receptors were collected from a human donor with alopecia areata.

The J gene is TRBJ1-1, the V gene TRBV6-5, with TRBD1 identical over 8 bases. This CDR3 has 13 residues. The ends lost 7 bases at V and 10 bases at J; junction bases unmatched: 11. Looked up from germline, CDR1 is MNHEY and CDR2 is SVGAGI. CDR3 protein: CASKMDRDQSAFF. CDR3 in DNA: TGTGCCAGCAAAATGGACAGGGATCAATCAGCTTTCTTT.

This clone was seen only a few times. V is TRBV29-1 and J is TRBJ1-3; D unclear. The V end lost 3 bases, the J end lost 4 bases, and 13 bases lay between the germline ends. Germline V gene sequence: CDR1 SQVTM, CDR2 ANQGSEA. The CDR3 runs 14 residues. The CDR3 bases are TGCAGCGTTGAGGAGGCGAATACGGGAAACACCATATATTTT. This codes for CSVEEANTGNTIYF.

The chain links TRBV30 to TRBJ2-2; 12 bases are a match to TRBD2. V shed 5 bases, J shed 5 bases, and the junction held 6 bases outside the gene matches. Germline V CDR1 and CDR2: GTSNPN, SVGIG (reference sequence). This CDR3 comprises 15 residues. The CDR3 DNA reads TGTGCCTGGGCTAGCGGGGGGGCCGGTACCGGGGAGCTGTTTTTT. Protein sequence: CAWASGGAGTGELFF.

This clone has just one count. The chain has TRBV2 and TRBJ1-1; 8 bases align to TRBD1. The junction had 8 bases not matched to a gene; V was cut back by 3 bases and J by 8 bases. Germline lookup yields CDR1 SNHLY and CDR2 FYNNEI. The CDR3 spans 14 residues. The CDR3 sequence is CASSEWDRFTEAFF. The CDR3 coding sequence is TGTGCCAGCAGTGAGTGGGACAGGTTCACCGAAGCTTTCTTT.

V and J are TRBV20-1 and TRBJ2-7; a possible D gene is TRBD1 (5 bases). There are 11 residues in the CDR3. Looked up from germline, CDR1 is DFQATT and CDR2 is SNEGSKA (reference sequence). V was clipped by 4 bases and J by 5 bases, with 9 bases between them. The CDR3 DNA is TGCAGTGCTACAGGGTTCGACGAGCAGTACTTC. Translating gives CSATGFDEQYF.

The chain couples TRBV6-1 to TRBJ1-1, with D tentatively TRBD1 (5 bases). Trimming took off 4 bases at V and 0 bases at J, with 9 bases between the two ends. In germline, CDR1 is MNHNS, CDR2 SASEGT. The CDR3 consists of 14 residues. DNA for the CDR3: TGTGCCAGCAGTGGGACATACATGAACACTGAAGCTTTCTTT. It codes for CASSGTYMNTEAFF.

The chain combines TRBV30 with TRBJ1-6; D gene uncertain. The CDR3 sequence is 13 residues long. CDR1 and CDR2 from the germline V gene are GTSNPN and SVGIG (reference sequence). The V and J ends lost 2 bases and 7 bases respectively, with 9 bases between them. CDR3 in DNA: TGTGCCTGGAGTTCGGGGAGAAATTCACCCCTCCACTTT. Its protein product is CAWSSGRNSPLHF.

This clone was counted a few times. The chain joins TRBV29-1 to TRBJ1-2; D gene uncertain. This CDR3 has 13 amino acids. The V gene's germline CDR1 is SQVTM and CDR2 ANQGSEA. The V end lost 0 bases, the J end lost 0 bases, and 5 bases lay between the germline ends. As DNA, the CDR3 is TGCAGCGTTGAAGACAAATCTAACTATGGCTACACCTTC. This codes for CSVEDKSNYGYTF. Supplemented by reference TRBV29-1 and TRBJ1-2, the full variable domain reads SAVISQKPSRDICQRGTSLTIQCQVDSQVTMMFWYRQQPGQSLTLIATANQGSEATYESGFVIDKFPISRPNLTFSTLTVSNMSPEDSSIYLCSVEDKSNYGYTFGSGTRLTVV.

In this sample, this clone turned up a few times. The chain couples TRBV6-5 to TRBJ1-5, with D possibly being TRBD1 (5 bases). The V gene's germline CDR1 is MNHEY and CDR2 SVGAGI. V was clipped by 9 bases and J by 7 bases, with 13 bases between them. The CDR3 has 12 amino acids. The CDR3 DNA sequence: TGTGCCAGTACCGCTGGGGACCAGCCCCAGCATTTT. Its protein is CASTAGDQPQHF.

The V gene is TRBV18, the J gene TRBJ1-2; no clear D gene. Germline V gives CDR1 KGHSH, CDR2 LQKENI. V was clipped by 2 bases and J by 2 bases, with 6 bases between them. The CDR3 covers 13 residues. The CDR3 protein is CASSPEQNYGYTF. CDR3 in DNA: TGTGCCAGCTCACCAGAACAGAACTATGGCTACACCTTC.

In this sample, this clone turned up many times. The chain has TRBV11-2 and TRBJ1-2; the D gene is possibly TRBD1 (5 bases). This CDR3 spans 13 amino acids. The germline V gene has CDR1 SGHAT and CDR2 FQNNGV. Trimming stripped 1 base from V and 6 bases from J, with 9 bases between. The CDR3 sequence: CASSLGQGNGYTF. CDR3 in DNA: TGTGCCAGCAGCTTAGGCCAGGGAAATGGCTACACCTTC.

As regards this clone: Mismatch with germline at one junction end may stem from a read error. This rearrangement joins TRBV4-1 to TRBJ2-5, with 9 bases that match TRBD2. The CDR3 is 11 residues long. Germline loops: CDR1 MGHRA, CDR2 YSYEKL. The CDR3 DNA is TGCGCCAGCAGCCAAGCCAGCGGGGGGAACTTC. Residues: CASSQASGGNF.

In its sample, this clone was seen a few times. The chain carries TRBV9 and TRBJ2-5, with D possibly called TRBD1 or TRBD2 (5 bases each). The CDR3 is made up of 13 amino acids. Germline V gene sequence: CDR1 SGDLS, CDR2 YYNGEE. Deletions cut 1 base from V and 5 bases from J, with 9 bases between. CDR3 protein: CASSVRGGETQYF. The CDR3 DNA reads TGTGCCAGCAGCGTAAGGGGCGGGGAGACCCAGTACTTC.

This clone was recorded only once. CDR3 region: CAIRGGDYNEQFF. The CDR3 nucleotides are TGTGCCATCAGAGGAGGCGACTACAATGAGCAGTTCTTC. V usage is TRBV10-3 and J usage is TRBJ2-1; possibly TRBD2 for D (5 bases). CDR1 and CDR2 from the germline V gene are ENHRY and SYGVKD. The CDR3 sequence is 13 residues long. V lost 6 bases and J 3 bases, leaving 9 bases between the germline ends.

This chain connects TRBV25-1 to TRBJ1-2; D is uncertain. In germline, CDR1 is MGHDK, CDR2 SYGVNS. CDR3 length: 12 residues. Trimming took 8 bases from V and 3 from J, leaving 10 bases between them. In nucleotides, the CDR3 is TGTGCCAGCGCTGACGGGTACTATGGCTACACCTTC. This encodes CASADGYYGYTF.

J is TRBJ2-7 and V is TRBV10-3; 9 bases match TRBD1. Germline values: CDR1 ENHRY, CDR2 SYGVKD. The J segment lost 4 bases and the V segment lost 10 bases, leaving 11 bases of the junction unmatched. This CDR3 spans 14 amino acids. DNA for the CDR3: TGTGCCACACTCCCGGGACAGGGTCGTTACGAGCAGTACTTC. Its protein is CATLPGQGRYEQYF.

V and J are TRBV30 and TRBJ1-5; D possibly corresponds to TRBD1 (5 bases). Deletions cut 2 bases from V and 4 bases from J, with 9 bases between. Germline V gives CDR1 GTSNPN, CDR2 SVGIG (reference sequence). The CDR3 spans 13 residues. CDR3 amino acids: CAWSHDSNQPQHF. CDR3 nucleotides: TGTGCCTGGAGTCACGACAGTAATCAGCCCCAGCATTTT.

The V gene is TRBV7-6, the J gene TRBJ2-7; no definite D call. Germline values: CDR1 SGHVS, CDR2 FNYEAQ. This CDR3 spans 16 amino acids. Trimming took off 5 bases at V and 0 bases at J, with 17 bases between the two ends. The CDR3 here is CASSTRPPHLSYEQYF. The CDR3 DNA follows: TGTGCCAGCAGCACCAGGCCCCCCCACCTCTCCTACGAGCAGTACTTC.

The V and J genes are TRBV2 and TRBJ2-7; maybe TRBD1 (5 bases). This CDR3 has 14 amino acids. V shed 4 bases and J shed 5 bases, with 15 bases lying between them. Germline assignment: CDR1 SNHLY and CDR2 FYNNEI. The CDR3: CASSVSGFLDEQYF. The CDR3 nucleotides are TGTGCCAGCAGTGTCTCAGGGTTTTTGGACGAGCAGTACTTC.